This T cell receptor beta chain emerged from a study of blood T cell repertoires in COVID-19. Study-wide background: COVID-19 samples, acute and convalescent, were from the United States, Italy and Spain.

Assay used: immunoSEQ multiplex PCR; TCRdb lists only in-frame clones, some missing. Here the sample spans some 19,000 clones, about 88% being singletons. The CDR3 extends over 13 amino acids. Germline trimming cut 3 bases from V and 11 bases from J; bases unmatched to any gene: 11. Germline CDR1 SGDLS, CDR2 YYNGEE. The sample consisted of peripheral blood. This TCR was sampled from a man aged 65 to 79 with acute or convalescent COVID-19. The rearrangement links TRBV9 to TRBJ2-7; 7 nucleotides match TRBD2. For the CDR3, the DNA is TGTGCCAGCAGCGCTTCCCCGGGGGGAGGGGAGTACTTC. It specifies CASSASPGGGEYF.